The 20 T cell receptor beta chains presented below share a single source sample, sequenced in a study of blood T cell repertoires in COVID-19. TCRdb's table, derived via immunoSEQ multiplex PCR, lists solely in-frame clones and lacks some. The sample has 70,000 or so clones, around 86% seen once. Sequenced: peripheral blood. Receptors were obtained from an elderly woman with active or convalescent COVID-19.

The chain recombines TRBV9 with TRBJ2-6; 8 nucleotides align to TRBD2. The V gene's germline CDR1 is SGDLS and CDR2 YYNGEE. The CDR3 contains 18 residues. V lost 0 bases and J lost 2; bases outside the gene matches: 7. The CDR3 nucleotides read TGTGCCAGCAGCGTAGGGGTAGCGGGGTCCGCTGGGGCCAACGTCCTGACTTTC. Protein: CASSVGVAGSAGANVLTF.

V usage is TRBV4-3 and J usage is TRBJ2-6; D may be TRBD2 (6 bases). Germline V gene data show CDR1 as LGHNA and CDR2 as YSLEER. The CDR3 covers 19 residues. Trimming pared 0 bases from V and 0 bases from J, leaving 15 bases between. CDR3 sequence reads: CASSQDHPGGNSGANVLTF. CDR3 bases: TGCGCCAGCAGCCAAGACCACCCGGGCGGGAACTCTGGGGCCAACGTCCTGACTTTC.

V is TRBV7-2 and J is TRBJ1-3, with TRBD1 matching over 9 bases. CDR1 is SGHTA, CDR2 FQGNSA, per germline. The CDR3 is 14 residues long. The V and J ends lost 3 bases and 7 bases, in that order; junction bases with no gene match: 4. CDR3 in amino acids: CASSFGQGINTIYF. The CDR3 coding sequence is TGTGCCAGCAGCTTCGGACAGGGGATCAACACCATATATTTT.

The chain is built from TRBV6-9 and TRBJ2-5, with D perhaps TRBD2 (5 bases). Between the trimmed V and J ends, which lost 6 bases and 5 bases, there was a span of 16 bases. Germline V gene sequence: CDR1 MNHGY, CDR2 SVAAGI. The CDR3 sequence is 14 residues long. CDR3 DNA: TGTGCCAGCAGCTCTAGGACTGAAGGGGAGACCCAGTACTTC. Encoded protein: CASSSRTEGETQYF.

The genes are TRBV6-5 and TRBJ1-6, with TRBD1 matching 9 bases. The germline gives CDR1 MNHEY, CDR2 SVGAGI. V dropped 6 bases and J dropped 6; count of bases not matched to a gene: 6. The CDR3 contains 15 residues. The CDR3 coding sequence is TGTGCCAGCAGCAGGGACAGGGTTTCTAATTCACCCCTCCACTTT. Its translation is CASSRDRVSNSPLHF.

The CDR3 sequence is CASSLVAVPEAFF. CDR3 sequence (DNA): TGTGCCAGCAGCTTGGTCGCAGTCCCCGAAGCTTTCTTT. The V and J genes are TRBV5-6 and TRBJ1-1, with D unresolved. This CDR3 is built from 13 residues. Trimming cost V 0 bases and J 8 bases, with 11 bases left between them. The germline V gene has CDR1 SGHDT and CDR2 YYEEEE.

The rearrangement joins TRBV1 to TRBJ2-3; the table's D call, TRBD2, was not checked against the DNA. TRBV1 is a recognized pseudogene. This CDR3 has 17 amino acids. The CDR3 loop is CTSSRLGGGYSTDTQYF. The CDR3 DNA reads as TGCACCAGCAGCCGCCTGGGGGGGGGCTATAGCACAGATACGCAGTATTTT.

This chain connects TRBV10-3 to TRBJ1-5; a possible D gene is TRBD1 (5 bases). This CDR3 is 15 amino acids long. The V end was cut by 3 bases, the J end by 7 bases, with 16 bases between. CDR1 and CDR2 from the germline V gene are ENHRY and SYGVKD. This CDR3 is CAISEVGGATQPQHF. As DNA, the CDR3 is TGTGCCATCAGTGAAGTAGGAGGGGCGACCCAGCCCCAGCATTTT.

The rearrangement uses TRBV9 and TRBJ2-1, with 8 bases identical to TRBD2. The CDR3 is 16 amino acids. The junction had 12 bases not matched to a gene; V was cut back by 2 bases and J by 8 bases. Germline CDR1 reads SGDLS; CDR2 reads YYNGEE. The CDR3, as DNA: TGTGCCAGCAGCGTGAATCCCGGGACTAGTTTCGATGAGCAGTTCTTC. Translation gives CASSVNPGTSFDEQFF.

V usage is TRBV2 and J usage is TRBJ1-5; TRBD1 might be the D (6 bases). V lost 9 bases and J lost 2, with 17 bases in between. Per germline, CDR1 SNHLY and CDR2 FYNNEI. This CDR3 is 15 amino acids long. This chain's CDR3 is CASTREGVGNQPQHF. CDR3 DNA: TGTGCCAGTACAAGGGAGGGGGTAGGCAATCAGCCCCAGCATTTT. Full variable domain (rest looked up from reference TRBV2 and TRBJ1-5): EPEVTQTPSHQVTQMGQEVILRCVPISNHLYFYWYRQILGQKVEFLVSFYNNEISEKSEIFDDQFSVERPDGSNFTLKIRSTKLEDSAMYFCASTREGVGNQPQHFGDGTRLSIL.

The V call is TRBV7-9, the J call TRBJ1-4; D gene unclear. Trimming took off 5 bases at V and 8 bases at J, with 15 bases between the two ends. CDR1 is SEHNR, CDR2 FQNEAQ, per germline (reference sequence). CDR3 length: 14 residues. CDR3 nucleotide sequence: TGTGCCAGCAGCCACGCGGAGGGAGGAGAAAAACTGTTTTTT. Its protein product is CASSHAEGGEKLFF.

The rearrangement links TRBV10-3 to TRBJ1-2; TRBD1 matches 9 bases. With V trimmed by 7 bases and J by 2 bases, 5 bases remained unmatched. Germline V gene sequence: CDR1 ENHRY, CDR2 SYGVKD. The CDR3 consists of 14 residues. This CDR3 reads CAITGTGRNYGYTF. For the CDR3, the DNA is TGTGCCATCACCGGGACAGGGCGCAACTATGGCTACACCTTC.

The chain uses TRBV6-2 or TRBV6-3 and TRBJ1-6, with D possibly matching TRBD1 (6 bases). The CDR3 extends over 15 amino acids. V was trimmed by 6 bases and J by 9 bases, leaving 18 bases between them. The germline V gene has CDR1 MNHEY and CDR2 SVGEGT. The CDR3 is CASSPPDRRTSPLHF. The CDR3 region has the DNA TGTGCCAGCAGCCCCCCCGACAGGAGAACTTCACCCCTCCACTTT.

The chain has TRBV12-3 or TRBV12-4 and TRBJ1-5; the D is unclear. Trimming took 1 base from V and 5 from J, leaving 6 bases between them. The length of the CDR3 is 13 residues. In nucleotides, the CDR3 is TGTGCCAGCAGTTTAGTGGAGGATCAGCCCCAGCATTTT. As protein: CASSLVEDQPQHF.

The chain has TRBV9 and TRBJ2-3; D ambiguous. The CDR3 sequence is 14 residues long. V was trimmed by 0 bases and J by 2 bases, leaving 7 bases between them. Germline V gene sequence: CDR1 SGDLS, CDR2 YYNGEE. The CDR3 protein is CASSVGHPTDTQYF. The CDR3 DNA sequence: TGTGCCAGCAGCGTAGGACACCCCACAGATACGCAGTATTTT.

This chain uses TRBV5-1 with TRBJ1-1; D perhaps matches TRBD1 (6 bases). The V gene's germline CDR1 is SGHRS and CDR2 YFSETQ. This CDR3 region has 14 residues. Trimming stripped 8 bases from V and 1 base from J, with 15 bases between. The CDR3 DNA follows: TGCGCCAGTAATACCGGGACACGGAACACTGAAGCTTTCTTT. Its translation is CASNTGTRNTEAFF. Combining the CDR3 with reference TRBV5-1 and TRBJ1-1 gives the whole variable domain KAGVTQTPRYLIKTRGQQVTLSCSPISGHRSVSWYQQTPGQGLQFLFEYFSETQRNKGNFPGRFSGRQFSNSRSEMNVSTLELGDSALYLCASNTGTRNTEAFFGQGTRLTVV.

This chain joins TRBV5-4 and TRBJ2-2, with 12 bases matching TRBD1. This CDR3 has 17 residues. CDR1 and CDR2 (germline): SGHNT, YYREEE (reference sequence). Losses at the gene ends were 5 bases for V and 2 bases for J; bases not matched to a gene: 7. The CDR3 DNA sequence: TGTGCCAGCAGGGGACAGGGGGCCTGGGGAAACACCGGGGAGCTGTTTTTT. The encoded protein is CASRGQGAWGNTGELFF.

The chain links TRBV5-1 to TRBJ2-2; a possible D gene is TRBD2 (6 bases). Germline V gives CDR1 SGHRS, CDR2 YFSETQ. There are 18 residues in the CDR3. The V end was cut by 3 bases, the J end by 0 bases, with 18 bases between. This chain's CDR3 is CASSWRAWEGSNTGELFF. CDR3 bases: TGCGCCAGCAGCTGGAGGGCTTGGGAAGGCTCGAACACCGGGGAGCTGTTTTTT.

This clone was found once. This sequence joins TRBV9 and TRBJ2-2; D unclear. CDR3 length: 16 amino acids. Germline assignment: CDR1 SGDLS and CDR2 YYNGEE. Trimming removed 4 bases at V and 0 bases at J, with 13 bases between. The CDR3 loop is CASSPVLHANTGELFF. The CDR3 region has the DNA TGTGCCAGCAGCCCCGTTTTACATGCGAACACCGGGGAGCTGTTTTTT.

V and J are TRBV20-1 and TRBJ2-2; weak D call: TRBD1 (6 bases). CDR1 is DFQATT and CDR2 is SNEGSKA in the germline V gene (reference sequence). V was shortened by 3 bases and J by 0 bases, with 17 bases between the two germline ends. The CDR3 spans 17 residues. The CDR3 protein is CSASSAYGGSNTGELFF. The CDR3 DNA reads TGCAGTGCTAGTTCGGCTTATGGGGGCTCGAACACCGGGGAGCTGTTTTTT.